The rows below give T cell receptor beta chains drawn from one sample of a study of T cells in Graves' hyperthyroidism and ophthalmopathy. TCRdb passed the multiplex PCR reads through MiXCR, listing each CDR3 protein once. The repertoire includes a few hundred thousand distinct CDR3 sequences, 15% to 18% of them detected once, and roughly 6.6% sits in the top ten. Specimen: blood. These receptors all come from a woman in her twenties or thirties with Graves' hyperthyroidism. Each CDR3 is given with its conserved first and last residue. The D gene is left open where the match is weak. Size tells how often a clone was seen (once, few, many) or the class of an expanded clone, and some rows leave it out.

v_call	j_call	d_call	clone_size	cdr3_aa	cdr3_nt
TRBV12-3/TRBV12-4	TRBJ2-7	TRBD1	many	CASSPGQSREQYF	TGTGCCAGCAGTCCGGGACAGTCAAGGGAGCAGTACTTC
TRBV18	TRBJ2-4	-	-	CASSPGRLAKNIRYF	TGTGCCAGCTCACCAGGGCGATTAGCCAAAAACATTCGGTACTTC
TRBV29-1	TRBJ1-5	-	-	CSVYEPGGNQPQHF	TGCAGCGTTTATGAACCGGGGGGCAATCAGCCCCAGCATTTT
TRBV6-2/TRBV6-3	TRBJ1-6	-	-	CASSYATGNNSPLHF	TGTGCCAGCAGTTACGCGACAGGTAATAATTCACCCCTCCACTTT
TRBV2	TRBJ1-5	-	many	CASRLDSQGNQPQHF	TGTGCCAGCAGATTGGACAGCCAAGGCAATCAGCCCCAGCATTTT
TRBV5-1	TRBJ2-1	TRBD2	-	CASSLGLAGGGDEQFF	TGCGCCAGCAGCTTGGGACTAGCGGGAGGCGGGGATGAGCAGTTCTTC
TRBV28	TRBJ2-5	TRBD2	few	CASSLYFSGTRGDQETQYF	TGTGCCAGCAGTTTATATTTTAGCGGGACGCGCGGGGACCAAGAGACCCAGTACTTC
TRBV18	TRBJ2-1	TRBD2	-	CASHHREAGYNEQFF	TGTGCCAGCCACCATCGGGAGGCGGGATACAATGAGCAGTTCTTC
TRBV20-1	TRBJ2-7	-	many	CSARAASYYEQYF	TGCAGTGCTAGAGCCGCGTCGTACTACGAGCAGTACTTC
TRBV28	TRBJ2-7	TRBD2	-	CASSSSGTRDSYEQYF	TGTGCCAGCAGTTCGAGCGGGACTCGAGACTCCTACGAGCAGTACTTC
TRBV10-3	TRBJ2-5	TRBD2	many	CAISAKTSGKSETQYF	TGTGCCATCAGTGCTAAGACTAGCGGGAAATCGGAGACCCAGTACTTC
TRBV10-3	TRBJ2-1	TRBD2	-	CAIDAGSSGSSYNEQFF	TGTGCCATCGACGCGGGTTCAAGCGGGAGTTCCTACAATGAGCAGTTCTTC
TRBV29-1	TRBJ1-2	-	-	CSVALALGVEGYTF	TGCAGCGTTGCGCTGGCACTTGGAGTTGAGGGCTACACCTTC
TRBV20-1	TRBJ2-7	-	many	CSASPEAELPYEQYF	TGCAGTGCTAGCCCCGAGGCGGAGTTGCCCTACGAGCAGTACTTC
TRBV10-3	TRBJ2-7	-	many	CAISEGNGYEQYF	TGTGCCATCAGTGAGGGTAACGGATACGAGCAGTACTTC
TRBV11-2	TRBJ2-3	TRBD2	many	CASSLDHLAGATQYF	TGTGCCAGCAGCTTAGATCACCTAGCGGGGGCTACGCAGTATTTT
TRBV2	TRBJ2-2	-	many	CASMARSTNTGELFF	TGTGCCAGCATGGCCCGGTCCACGAACACCGGGGAGCTGTTTTTT
TRBV7-2	TRBJ2-5	-	few	CASSSGAVQETQYF	TGTGCCAGCAGCTCCGGGGCAGTCCAAGAGACCCAGTACTTC
TRBV20-1	TRBJ2-5	TRBD2	many	CSARFRAGVAETQYF	TGCAGTGCACGATTTAGAGCGGGAGTAGCAGAGACCCAGTACTTC
TRBV30	TRBJ2-3	TRBD2	many	CAWGDSGPSTDTQYF	TGTGCCTGGGGGGATAGCGGGCCTAGCACAGATACGCAGTATTTT
TRBV10-2	TRBJ2-7	TRBD1	many	CASSLYGTGYYEQYF	TGCGCCAGCAGTCTCTACGGGACAGGGTACTACGAGCAGTACTTC
TRBV5-1	TRBJ2-1	-	many	CASSLNPGPGNEQFF	TGCGCCAGCAGCTTGAACCCGGGACCCGGCAATGAGCAGTTCTTC
TRBV19	TRBJ2-1	TRBD2	-	CANSIRLAGVGSSYNEQFF	TGTGCCAATAGTATTAGACTAGCGGGAGTGGGAAGCTCCTACAATGAGCAGTTCTTC
TRBV7-9	TRBJ1-1	-	few	CASSWINTEAFF	TGTGCCAGCAGCTGGATAAACACTGAAGCTTTCTTT
TRBV28	TRBJ1-5	-	few	CASSIEGWPQHF	TGTGCCAGCAGTATCGAGGGGTGGCCCCAGCATTTT
TRBV4-1	TRBJ2-7	-	few	CASSHRAVRASWEQYF	TGCGCCAGCAGCCATCGCGCTGTTCGTGCTAGCTGGGAGCAGTACTTC
TRBV13	TRBJ2-7	-	many	CASSSHGGGSYEQYF	TGTGCCAGCAGCTCCCATGGGGGCGGATCCTACGAGCAGTACTTC
TRBV19	TRBJ2-7	TRBD1	-	CASSLIPGQGSHEQYF	TGTGCCAGTAGTCTGATTCCGGGACAGGGCTCCCACGAGCAGTACTTC
TRBV29-1	TRBJ2-3	TRBD2	few	CSAELAGSTDTQYF	TGCAGCGCCGAACTAGCGGGAAGCACAGATACGCAGTATTTT
TRBV5-1	TRBJ1-2	TRBD1	many	CASRHTGGDYGYTF	TGCGCCAGCAGACATACAGGGGGCGACTATGGCTACACCTTC
TRBV24-1	TRBJ2-1	TRBD1	-	CATSDFGTGARYNEQFF	TGTGCCACCAGTGATTTTGGGACAGGGGCGAGATACAATGAGCAGTTCTTC
TRBV14	TRBJ2-1	-	once	CASSQETILPYNEQFF	TGTGCCAGCAGCCAAGAAACCATACTTCCCTACAATGAGCAGTTCTTC
TRBV9	TRBJ2-7	TRBD2	few	CASSVGTSSSYEQYF	TGTGCCAGCAGCGTAGGGACTAGCTCCTCCTACGAGCAGTACTTC
TRBV5-6	TRBJ2-1	TRBD1	many	CASSLGQGTEQFF	TGTGCCAGCAGCTTGGGACAGGGAACCGAGCAGTTCTTC
TRBV4-1	TRBJ1-1	-	-	CASSQDRGDTEAFF	TGCGCCAGCAGCCAAGACAGGGGAGACACTGAAGCTTTCTTT
TRBV14	TRBJ2-7	-	many	CASSQGGGNSYEQYF	TGTGCCAGCAGCCAAGGTGGGGGAAACTCCTACGAGCAGTACTTC
TRBV10-3	TRBJ2-1	TRBD2	many	CAISGGGSYNEQFF	TGTGCCATCAGTGGCGGGGGATCCTACAATGAGCAGTTCTTC
TRBV2	TRBJ2-3	TRBD2	many	CASSSLAVTDTQYF	TGTGCCAGCAGTTCTCTAGCGGTAACAGATACGCAGTATTTT
TRBV10-3	TRBJ2-7	-	many	CAIRTEGEFYEQYF	TGTGCCATCAGGACCGAGGGGGAGTTCTACGAGCAGTACTTC
TRBV4-2	TRBJ2-3	TRBD2	-	CASSPTGTSGTTDTQYF	TGTGCCAGCAGCCCAACCGGGACTAGCGGGACCACAGATACGCAGTATTTT